Below are 15 T cell receptor beta chains sequenced from a single sample in a study of T-cell memory formation after mild COVID-19. From the 5' RACE reads, TCRdb called clonotypes with MiXCR, one entry per CDR3 protein. Altogether under 300,000 distinct CDR3 sequences are present, around 15% being singletons, with the ten largest covering over 20%. The sequenced sample consisted of PBMCs or a T cell subset sorted from them (not recorded which). The source of these receptors is a man younger than 30 who had mild COVID-19 (a few samples of this study predate the infection). Cell type and time point are not known.

Concerning this clonotype itself: At one of its ends the junction is not consistent with the germline gene, which may arise from a read error. The rearrangement joins TRBV5-5 to TRBJ1-4; D is undetermined. This CDR3 is 12 amino acids long. Germline V gene lookup returns CDR1 SGHKS and CDR2 YYEKEE (reference sequence). The CDR3 region has the DNA TGTGCCGGCGGCCGGGTAGCTGAAAAACTGTATTTT. Translated, it gives CAGGRVAEKLYF. The complete variable domain, with remaining parts taken from reference TRBV5-5 and TRBJ1-4, reads DAGVTQSPTHLIKTRGQQVTLRCSPISGHKSVSWYQQVLGQGPQFIFQYYEKEERGRGNFPDRFSARQFPNYSSELNVNALLLGDSALYLCAGGRVAEKLYFGSGTQLSVL.

V gene TRBV15 combines with J gene TRBJ2-7, with D uncertain. The germline CDR1 and CDR2 sequences are LNHNV and YYDKDF (reference sequence). V lost 5 bases and J 6 bases, leaving 14 bases between the germline ends. CDR3 length: 13 amino acids. Here the CDR3 reads CATSPGTVSEQYF. The DNA for the CDR3 is TGTGCCACCAGCCCCGGCACTGTTAGCGAGCAGTACTTC.

The chain is built from TRBV19 and TRBJ1-2; 7 bases fit TRBD1. The trim removed 0 bases at V and 8 bases at J, leaving 3 bases unmatched. The V gene's germline CDR1 is LNHDA and CDR2 SQIVND (reference sequence). The CDR3 extends over 13 amino acids. CDR3 sequence: CASSIDRGNGYTF. The CDR3 DNA reads as TGTGCCAGTAGTATAGACAGGGGGAACGGCTACACCTTC.

This clonotype has a count of ten or more. This sequence joins TRBV15 and TRBJ1-5; unclear D gene. The V gene lost 0 bases and the J gene lost 4 bases, with 1 base spanning the gap. This CDR3 has 12 residues. In germline, CDR1 is LNHNV, CDR2 YYDKDF (reference sequence). CDR3 region: CATSRDNQPQHF. The CDR3 DNA follows: TGTGCCACCAGCAGAGATAATCAGCCCCAGCATTTT.

The rearrangement joins TRBV4-3 to TRBJ1-1; 7 bases fit TRBD1. The germline V gene encodes CDR1 LGHNA and CDR2 YSLEER. Trimming cost V 3 bases and J 4 bases; bases outside gene matches: 2. This CDR3 comprises 13 residues. The CDR3 loop is CASSHRGATEAFF. The DNA of the CDR3 is TGCGCCAGCAGCCACAGGGGGGCCACTGAAGCTTTCTTT.

Ten or more counts support this clonotype. J is TRBJ2-1 and V is TRBV19, with D perhaps TRBD1 or TRBD2 (5 bases each). Germline CDR1 reads LNHDA; CDR2 reads SQIVND (reference sequence). V was cut by 0 bases and J by 9 bases, with 9 bases left in between. The CDR3 covers 13 residues. The CDR3 loop is CASSIDRGGEQFF. For the CDR3, the DNA is TGTGCCAGTAGTATAGATCGGGGCGGTGAGCAGTTCTTC.

The rearrangement uses TRBV27 and TRBJ1-6; the D gene is possibly TRBD1 (5 bases). Trimming cost V 5 bases and J 6 bases, with 14 bases left between them. This CDR3 is 15 amino acids long. Germline V gives CDR1 MNHEY, CDR2 SMNVEV (reference sequence). Here the CDR3 reads CASSPLGGGNSPLHF. CDR3 coding DNA: TGTGCCAGCAGTCCCCTTGGGGGGGGTAATTCACCCCTCCACTTT.

Only a few counts were recorded for this clonotype. The CDR3 DNA reads TGCGCCAGCAGCCCTCCGACAGGGGGCAACACAGATACGCAGTATTTT. Its translation is CASSPPTGGNTDTQYF. The chain links TRBV5-1 to TRBJ2-3; 10 positions agree with TRBD1. V was pared by 4 bases and J by 2 bases, with 7 bases of the junction left unmatched. The germline V gene encodes CDR1 SGHRS and CDR2 YFSETQ. The CDR3 covers 16 residues.

The chain joins TRBV6-4 to TRBJ2-3, with unresolved D. V lost 3 bases and J lost 2, with 9 bases in between. The germline gives CDR1 MRHNA, CDR2 SNTAGT. CDR3 length equals 14 residues. The CDR3, as DNA: TGTGCCAGCAGTGATCGTCAGGACACAGATACGCAGTATTTT. Amino acids: CASSDRQDTDTQYF.

For the CDR3, the DNA is TGCAGTGCTAGAGTGGGGGCCGGCACTGAAGCTTTCTTT. It is translated as CSARVGAGTEAFF. The chain joins TRBV20-1 to TRBJ1-1; perhaps TRBD1 as D (6 bases). The CDR3 runs 13 residues. V gave up 1 base and J gave up 4 bases, with 10 bases separating them. Germline CDR1 DFQATT, CDR2 SNEGSKA (reference sequence).

A few counts support this clonotype. V usage is TRBV7-2 and J usage is TRBJ1-1; the D gene is possibly TRBD1 (5 bases). The CDR3 totals 15 residues. The germline V and J ends were trimmed by 2 bases and 5 bases, with 15 bases remaining between them. Germline V lookup: CDR1 SGHTA, CDR2 FQGNSA. CDR3 sequence: CASSLTPGVGTEAFF. The DNA for the CDR3 is TGTGCCAGCAGCTTAACCCCGGGGGTTGGGACTGAAGCTTTCTTT.

This clonotype came up many times. The CDR3 DNA reads TGTGCCAGCACCCCCCAACAGAACACTGAAGCTTTCTTT. This translates into CASTPQQNTEAFF. This sequence joins TRBV7-2 and TRBJ1-1; D unresolved. With 7 bases removed from V and 1 base from J, the gap between germline ends came to 10 bases. The CDR3 runs to 13 residues. CDR1 SGHTA and CDR2 FQGNSA come from the germline V gene.

In nucleotides, the CDR3 is TGCAGTGCTAGGCCCCTTGGCGGGGGCCTGGAGACCCAGTACTTC. It translates to CSARPLGGGLETQYF. The rearrangement joins TRBV20-1 to TRBJ2-5, with a possible D match to TRBD2 (7 bases). With 3 bases removed from V and 5 bases from J, the gap between germline ends came to 19 bases. This CDR3 spans 15 amino acids. CDR1 is DFQATT and CDR2 is SNEGSKA in the germline V gene (reference sequence).

The genes are TRBV12-3 or TRBV12-4 and TRBJ1-4; no definite D call. V lost 5 bases and J 7 bases, leaving 14 bases between the germline ends. The CDR3 loop spans 14 amino acids. The CDR3 is CASSTVESGEKLFF. As DNA, the CDR3 is TGTGCCAGCAGTACCGTAGAGTCCGGTGAAAAACTGTTTTTT.

The rearrangement joins TRBV6-2 or TRBV6-3 to TRBJ2-3; a possible D gene is TRBD2 (5 bases). V was trimmed by 6 bases and J by 2 bases, leaving 24 bases between them. Germline V lookup: CDR1 MNHEY, CDR2 SVGEGT. CDR3 length: 18 amino acids. In DNA, the CDR3 is TGTGCCAGCAGGCCCCAAAGCGAGGGCAGGATGTACACAGATACGCAGTATTTT. It yields the protein CASRPQSEGRMYTDTQYF.